This T cell receptor (beta chain) was sequenced for a study of a mutant IDH1 vaccine in newly diagnosed glioma. Study in general: Each patient was administered eight vaccinations, scheduled in weeks 1, 3, 5, 7, 11, 15, 19 and 23. The therapy given earlier, which was standard therapy, consisted of radiotherapy, temozolomide, or both, and most of the patients received both. Of treated patients, around 62% were men and 37.5% women, averaging around 42 years.

Produced via immunoSEQ multiplex PCR; TCRdb's table is partial and in-frame only. The table lists about 65,000 clones, around 83% of them singletons, with approximately 3.8% in the top ten. Germline V gene sequence: CDR1 GTSNPN, CDR2 SVGIG (reference sequence). V dropped 5 bases and J dropped 4; count of bases not matched to a gene: 6. The CDR3 loop spans 14 amino acids. The time point is: week 23, last vaccination. Vaccine doses each comprised 300 ug of mutant IDH1 20-mer peptide, with topical imiquimod. With respect to this clone: Its antigen is undetermined.

The V and J genes are TRBV30 and TRBJ1-4; 8 bases are shared with TRBD1. The clonotype originates from a young man with glioma. This sample comprised PBMCs, obtained from a glioma patient whose treatment included an IDH1 peptide vaccine. CDR3 in amino acids: CAWSGGINNEKLFF. The CDR3 DNA is TGTGCCTGGTCAGGGGGCATTAATAATGAAAAACTGTTTTTT.